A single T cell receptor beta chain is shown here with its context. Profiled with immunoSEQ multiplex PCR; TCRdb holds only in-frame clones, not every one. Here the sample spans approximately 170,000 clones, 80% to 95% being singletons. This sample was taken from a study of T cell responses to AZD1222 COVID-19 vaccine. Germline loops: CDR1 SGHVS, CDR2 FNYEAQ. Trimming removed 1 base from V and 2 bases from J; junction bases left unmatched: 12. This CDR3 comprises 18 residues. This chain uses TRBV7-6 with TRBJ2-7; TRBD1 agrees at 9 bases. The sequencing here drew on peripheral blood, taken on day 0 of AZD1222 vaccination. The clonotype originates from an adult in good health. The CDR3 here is CASSLVPVQGAFPYEQYF. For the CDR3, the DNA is TGTGCCAGCAGCTTAGTCCCGGTACAGGGGGCTTTCCCCTACGAGCAGTACTTC.